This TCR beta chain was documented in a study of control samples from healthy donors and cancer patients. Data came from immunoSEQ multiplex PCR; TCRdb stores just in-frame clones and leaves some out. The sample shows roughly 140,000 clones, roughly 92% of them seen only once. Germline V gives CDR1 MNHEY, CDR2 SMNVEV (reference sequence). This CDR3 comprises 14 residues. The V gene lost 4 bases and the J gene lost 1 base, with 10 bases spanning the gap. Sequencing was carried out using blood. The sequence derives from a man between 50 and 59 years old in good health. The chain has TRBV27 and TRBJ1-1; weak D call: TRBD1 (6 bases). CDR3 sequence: CASSSTGQNTEAFF. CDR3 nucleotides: TGTGCCAGCAGTTCGACGGGACAGAACACTGAAGCTTTCTTT.